The rows below give T cell receptor beta chains drawn from one sample of a study of cytotoxic CD8 clonotypes in ibrutinib-treated CLL. The protocol was immunoSEQ multiplex PCR, while the TCRdb copy is restricted to in-frame clones and leaves out a portion. The table lists 25,000 to 30,000 clones, approximately 57% of them singletons. Sequencing was performed on PBMCs, taken before ibrutinib treatment. Every receptor here comes from a human donor with chronic lymphocytic leukemia. The CDR3 runs from the conserved cysteine through the conserved F or W. The listing skips clone size in some rows; elsewhere it reads once, few, many or a size class.

CDR3 protein,V gene,J gene,clone size
CAISVGNTGELFF,TRBV10-3,TRBJ2-2,medium-sized
CASSTYRGVDYEQYF,TRBV28,TRBJ2-7,few
CASSVTRNYGYTF,TRBV9,TRBJ1-2,-
CASSPSGAYEQYF,TRBV18,TRBJ2-7,-
CASSDPGQPSYEQYF,TRBV6-1,TRBJ2-7,-
CASRGRVSISGELFF,TRBV19,TRBJ2-2,-
CASSARTSGSTDTQYF,TRBV7-9,TRBJ2-3,few
CASSFFGVLGGYEQYF,TRBV28,TRBJ2-7,-
CASSQHPRGPGTGELFF,TRBV4-1,TRBJ2-2,-
CASSSLGGATSTDTQYF,TRBV13,TRBJ2-3,-
CASSLREGAYEQYF,TRBV5-1,TRBJ2-7,few
CASSLAPQGAYGYTF,TRBV7-9,TRBJ1-2,-
CASKTGFGNIQYF,TRBV5-8,TRBJ2-4,-
CASSPRAGAAETQYF,TRBV9,TRBJ2-5,-
CASSQDPNTGELFF,TRBV4-1,TRBJ2-2,-